This T cell receptor (beta chain) is drawn from a study of beta chain features in type 1 diabetes. Across the whole study: Researchers looked at 85 million to 110 million sorted cells across all samples. Findings of the study overall: Among patients, naive, central memory and Treg TCRB repertoires appeared more similar than among healthy donors.

This clone was seen a handful of times. Its antigen is currently unknown. Investigators reverse transcribed all isolated RNA, so they sequenced expressed TCRB transcripts. About 3.5 million reads, on average, came from each naive, central memory and regulatory T cell sample. Measured with immunoSEQ multiplex PCR; TCRdb has only the in-frame clones, and not every one. Altogether roughly 610,000 clones are present, 15% to 19% being singletons, with the ten largest covering about 0.093%. The germline gives CDR1 SEHNR, CDR2 FQNEAQ (reference sequence). CDR3 size: 16 residues. The V end was cut by 3 bases, the J end by 0 bases, with 12 bases between.

Source material: naive CD4+ T cells from blood. The TCR was taken from a man between 18 and 29 years old in good health. The chain links TRBV7-9 to TRBJ1-3; D remains ambiguous. The CDR3 is CASSLQFPTSGNTIYF. In nucleotides, the CDR3 is TGTGCCAGCAGCTTGCAATTCCCGACCTCTGGAAACACCATATATTTT.